The rows below give T cell receptor beta chains drawn from one sample of a study of T cell responses to AZD1222 COVID-19 vaccine. Measured with immunoSEQ multiplex PCR; TCRdb has only the in-frame clones, and not every one. The sample lists 94,000 or so clones; around 90% were seen once. The specimen comprised peripheral blood, sampled on day 0 of AZD1222 vaccination. Receptors originate from an adult in good health. CDR3s include the opening cysteine and the closing phenylalanine or tryptophan. Each record gives: V gene, D gene, J gene, CDR3 DNA, CDR3 protein. D genes are given only for firm matches.

v_call: TRBV5-1
d_call: .
j_call: TRBJ1-6
cdr3_nt: TGCGCCAGCAGCTTGGAGTTTAATTCACCCCTCCACTTT
cdr3_aa: CASSLEFNSPLHF

v_call: TRBV21-1
d_call: .
j_call: TRBJ2-3
cdr3_nt: TGTGCCAGCAGCAAAGCCACCCTAGGGCACTTT
cdr3_aa: CASSKATLGHF

v_call: TRBV18
d_call: .
j_call: TRBJ2-7
cdr3_nt: TGTGCCAGCTCACCATTAGGACTGGGGGGTTACGAGCAGTACTTC
cdr3_aa: CASSPLGLGGYEQYF

v_call: TRBV27
d_call: TRBD2
j_call: TRBJ2-1
cdr3_nt: TGTGCCAGCAGCCCTAGCGGGAGCTCCTACAATGAGCAGTTCTTC
cdr3_aa: CASSPSGSSYNEQFF

v_call: TRBV3-1/TRBV3-2
d_call: TRBD1
j_call: TRBJ2-3
cdr3_nt: TGTGCCAGCAGCCAAGATACAGGGGGAGATACGCAGTATTTT
cdr3_aa: CASSQDTGGDTQYF

v_call: TRBV4-3
d_call: .
j_call: TRBJ2-3
cdr3_nt: TGCGCCAGCAGCCAAGGGGGGTGGATTGTCACAGATACGCAGTATTTT
cdr3_aa: CASSQGGWIVTDTQYF

v_call: TRBV28
d_call: .
j_call: TRBJ2-5
cdr3_nt: TGTGCCAGCAGTACCCACACCGATGTGGAGACCCAGTACTTC
cdr3_aa: CASSTHTDVETQYF

v_call: TRBV11-2
d_call: .
j_call: TRBJ1-5
cdr3_nt: TGTGCCAGCAGCTTAGACTTATTTAGCAATCAGCCCCAGCATTTT
cdr3_aa: CASSLDLFSNQPQHF

v_call: TRBV7-6
d_call: .
j_call: TRBJ1-1
cdr3_nt: TGTGCCAGCAGCTCCACCGAAGCTTTCTTT
cdr3_aa: CASSSTEAFF

v_call: TRBV27
d_call: .
j_call: TRBJ1-2
cdr3_nt: TGTGCCAGCGGCGGATGGGTGGGGGTGGGCTACACCTTC
cdr3_aa: CASGGWVGVGYTF

v_call: TRBV28
d_call: .
j_call: TRBJ1-4
cdr3_nt: TGTGCCAGCAAGTCGGGAACTAATGAAAAACTGTTTTTT
cdr3_aa: CASKSGTNEKLFF

v_call: TRBV18
d_call: TRBD1
j_call: TRBJ2-7
cdr3_nt: TGTGCCAGCTCGGTGGGACAGGGGACTTTGGGCGAGCAGTACTTC
cdr3_aa: CASSVGQGTLGEQYF

v_call: TRBV7-9
d_call: .
j_call: TRBJ1-3
cdr3_nt: TGTGCCAGCAGCCCGTCCCCTGCCATCTCTGGAAACACCATATATTTT
cdr3_aa: CASSPSPAISGNTIYF

v_call: TRBV14
d_call: TRBD2
j_call: TRBJ2-3
cdr3_nt: TGTGCCACCCGGGGGGTGGATACAGATACGCAGTATTTT
cdr3_aa: CATRGVDTDTQYF

v_call: TRBV3-1/TRBV3-2
d_call: TRBD1
j_call: TRBJ2-3
cdr3_nt: TGTGCCAGCAGCCAAAGTTTTTCTAGGACAGGGCCCACAGATACGCAGTATTTT
cdr3_aa: CASSQSFSRTGPTDTQYF

v_call: TRBV29-1
d_call: TRBD1
j_call: TRBJ2-2
cdr3_nt: TGCAGCGCCGGACAGGGGACGGACACCGGGGAGCTGTTTTTT
cdr3_aa: CSAGQGTDTGELFF